Shown below are 7 T cell receptor beta chains from a single sample sequenced in a study of a mutant IDH1 vaccine in newly diagnosed glioma. These receptors' antigens are unknown. Specified time point: week 23, last vaccination. The content of each vaccine dose was 300 ug of mutant IDH1 20-mer peptide, and topical imiquimod accompanied it. This table comes from immunoSEQ multiplex PCR, and its TCRdb copy is limited to in-frame clones, with some not included. The sample has some 27,000 clones, around 80% seen once; the top ten hold approximately 17%. The sample here was PBMCs, taken from a glioma patient whose treatment included an IDH1 peptide vaccine. All receptors derive from a woman in her 30s with glioma.

V is TRBV19 and J is TRBJ1-6, with TRBD1 matching over 8 bases. Germline V gives CDR1 LNHDA, CDR2 SQIVND (reference sequence). The CDR3 runs to 15 residues. V lost 4 bases to trimming and J lost 4 bases; unmatched junction nucleotides: 3. In DNA, the CDR3 is TGTGCCAGTAGTACCGACAGGGGTTATAATTCACCCCTCCACTTT. Translation gives CASSTDRGYNSPLHF.

CDR3 sequence: CASIEAGTVNTEAFF. CDR3 bases: TGTGCCAGCATCGAAGCGGGGACAGTCAACACTGAAGCTTTCTTT. V gene TRBV7-9 combines with J gene TRBJ1-1; 7 bases are shared with TRBD1. The CDR3 has 15 residues. CDR1 and CDR2 (germline): SEHNR, FQNEAQ (reference sequence). After removal of 7 bases from V and 2 bases from J, the junction contained 10 bases not matched to a gene.

The chain couples TRBV4-1 to TRBJ1-1, with D perhaps matching TRBD1 (6 bases). Trimming removed 0 bases from V and 5 bases from J, with 13 bases in between. Germline CDR1 reads MGHRA; CDR2 reads YSYEKL. This CDR3 is built from 15 residues. This chain's CDR3 is CASSQDGGAGTEAFF. The CDR3 DNA reads TGCGCCAGCAGCCAAGATGGGGGGGCAGGGACTGAAGCTTTCTTT.

This clone was seen a handful of times. This chain joins TRBV29-1 and TRBJ2-7; 11 bases line up with TRBD1. The V and J ends lost 6 bases and 3 bases, in that order; junction bases with no gene match: 10. Germline V gene data show CDR1 as SQVTM and CDR2 as ANQGSEA. The CDR3 is 15 residues long. CDR3 coding DNA: TGCAGCGTCCGGACAGGGGGCGCAAGTGGCTACGAGCAGTACTTC. This encodes CSVRTGGASGYEQYF.

CDR3 sequence reads: CAISESTGAGSPLHF. As DNA, the CDR3 is TGTGCCATCAGTGAGTCGACAGGAGCCGGTTCACCCCTCCACTTT. The gene calls are TRBV10-3 and TRBJ1-6; TRBD1 might be the D (6 bases). V gave up 0 bases and J gave up 9 bases, with 12 bases separating them. CDR3 size: 15 residues. In germline, CDR1 is ENHRY, CDR2 SYGVKD.

The rearrangement links TRBV6-1 to TRBJ1-1; possibly TRBD1 for D (6 bases). Trimming removed 4 bases at V and 4 bases at J, with 16 bases between. CDR1 and CDR2 (germline): MNHNS, SASEGT. The CDR3 spans 15 residues. The DNA of the CDR3 is TGTGCCAGCAGTGTGGGGGGCAGTTGGGGCACTGAAGCTTTCTTT. This codes for CASSVGGSWGTEAFF.

This clone was seen just once. V and J are TRBV5-1 and TRBJ1-5; 10 positions agree with TRBD1. The CDR3 is made up of 19 amino acids. The junction had 13 bases not matched to a gene; V was cut back by 3 bases and J by 1 base. CDR1 is SGHRS and CDR2 is YFSETQ in the germline V gene. As DNA, the CDR3 is TGCGCCAGCAGCTCCGCGTCGGACAGGGGGGGAAGAAGCAATCAGCCCCAGCATTTT. This encodes CASSSASDRGGRSNQPQHF.